This entry concerns a single TCR beta chain. Its cognate antigen is unknown. Time point meaning: week 47, end of study. A 20-mer mutant IDH1 peptide at 300 ug was injected subcutaneously with topical imiquimod. This entry belongs to a study of a mutant IDH1 vaccine in newly diagnosed glioma. In germline, CDR1 is SGHTS, CDR2 YDEGEE. This CDR3 is 14 amino acids long. V lost 3 bases, J lost 8 bases, and 14 bases lay in between. Profiling relied on immunoSEQ multiplex PCR, and the TCRdb table lists in-frame clones only, not all of them. The table lists roughly 25,000 clones, roughly 87% of them singletons. J is TRBJ1-4 and V is TRBV5-8; possible D gene TRBD1, 6 bases. The sequence came from a man aged 35-49 years with glioma. Some clones in this sample may be carry-over from other donors' samples. The sequencing used PBMCs, collected from a glioma patient whose treatment included an IDH1 peptide vaccine. CDR3 nucleotide sequence: TGTGCCAGCAGCTGGGGGGGCTGGGGGGAAAAACTGTTTTTT. Translating it yields CASSWGGWGEKLFF.